This TCR beta chain was sequenced for a study of CD8 T cells in ankylosing spondylitis. This clonotype was counted at least ten times. Its antigen remains unidentified. The CDR3 is made up of 14 amino acids. Looked up from germline, CDR1 is DFQATT and CDR2 is SNEGSKA (reference sequence). The germline V and J ends were trimmed by 0 bases and 3 bases, with 11 bases remaining between them. One entry per CDR3 protein, called by TCRdb with MiXCR from the 5' RACE reads. The data show 200,000 or so distinct CDR3 sequences, with 13% seen just once and 9.5% to 12% held by the top ten. Study conclusions and caveats: A number of the motif variants had already been described in reactive arthritis synovial fluid and blood. One TCR beta motif, made up of several highly homologous variants, appeared characteristic of ankylosing spondylitis blood.

The sequenced sample was blood, either unsorted or a sorted T cell fraction (not recorded which). The TCR sequence derives from a female donor with ankylosing spondylitis or in good health (not recorded which). The V and J genes are TRBV20-1 and TRBJ1-1; D call uncertain. The CDR3: CSARDPRSDTEAFF. The CDR3 coding sequence is TGCAGTGCTAGAGATCCGAGGAGCGACACTGAAGCTTTCTTT.